This T cell receptor beta chain was profiled in a study of T cells expressing NK-cell markers. Looking at the study overall: The TCR beta repertoires originated in sorted CD3+CD56+NKG2C+, CD3+CD56+NKG2C- and CD3+CD56-NKG2C+ T cells.

The CDR3 totals 15 residues. CDR1 is SGHKS and CDR2 is YYEKEE in the germline V gene (reference sequence). UMI-tagged 5'RACE template switching yielded the TCR beta cDNA. Using the 5' RACE reads, TCRdb records one entry per CDR3 protein without DNA. Seen in this sample are roughly 390,000 distinct CDR3 sequences; the ten most common clones hold around 4.9%. The chain joins TRBV5-5 to TRBJ2-2. The sample was blood T cells: a sorted CD56 or NKG2C T cell subset, CD4+ or CD8+ T cells, or bulk PBMC T cells (not recorded which). The receptor was derived from a man between 18 and 69 years old in good health. CDR3 in amino acids: CASSTTVTNTGELFF.